This TCR beta chain was captured by sequencing in a study of PD-1 blockade in classical Hodgkin lymphoma. Generated by immunoSEQ multiplex PCR, the TCRdb table keeps only in-frame clones and is missing some. The repertoire consists of under 20,000 clones, with roughly 75% occurring once and the leading ten covering around 2.1%. CDR3 length: 15 amino acids. Germline CDR1 reads SGHNT; CDR2 reads YYREEE (reference sequence). V shed 4 bases and J shed 2 bases, with 14 bases lying between them. Time point: cycle 4 day 1 (C4D1), after 6 weeks of nivolumab. Every patient experienced relapse after autologous stem cell transplantation, and brentuximab vedotin exposure varied. Magnetic negative selection served to purify CD4+ T cells out of PBMCs that had been thawed.

This TCR came from a human donor with classical Hodgkin lymphoma. The source was CD4+ T cells from blood, collected before the fourth cycle of nivolumab. The gene calls are TRBV5-4 and TRBJ2-3, with D maybe TRBD2 (6 bases). CDR3: CASSRLEGLTDTQYF. As DNA, the CDR3 is TGTGCCAGCAGCCGATTGGAGGGTCTCACAGATACGCAGTATTTT.